The 24 T cell receptor beta chains in this list originate from one sample, sequenced in a study of PD-L1 blockade in urothelial cancer. Data came from immunoSEQ multiplex PCR; TCRdb stores just in-frame clones and leaves some out. Of 75,000 to 95,000 clones detected, 90% to 95% appear once; the ten largest clones hold 8% to 10%. Material: PBMCs, obtained around atezolizumab (anti-PD-L1) treatment. These receptors came from a man aged 55-75 years with urothelial cancer.

Here the CDR3 reads CASSFGPQSTDTQYF. CDR3 DNA sequence: TGTGCCAGCAGCTTTGGGCCCCAAAGCACAGATACGCAGTATTTT. This chain connects TRBV11-2 to TRBJ2-3, with no clear D. CDR1 and CDR2 (germline): SGHAT, FQNNGV. The CDR3 is 15 amino acids. The ends were cut back, 3 bases at V and 0 bases at J, with 10 bases in the middle.

The chain uses TRBV7-2 and TRBJ2-7; 10 bases line up with TRBD2. With V trimmed by 1 base and J by 2 bases, 11 bases remained unmatched. Germline V gene sequence: CDR1 SGHTA, CDR2 FQGNSA. The CDR3 is 18 amino acids. CDR3 in DNA: TGTGCCAGCAGCTTAGTCGGCATGGCTAGCGGGGGTACCTACGAGCAGTACTTC. Translating gives CASSLVGMASGGTYEQYF.

The chain combines TRBV2 with TRBJ2-1, with D tentatively TRBD2 (6 bases). Trimming cost V 6 bases and J 4 bases, with 13 bases left between them. Germline V CDR1 and CDR2: SNHLY, FYNNEI. The CDR3 contains 14 residues. CDR3: CASRAPGLYNEQFF. In DNA, the CDR3 is TGTGCCAGCAGGGCTCCGGGACTGTACAATGAGCAGTTCTTC.

The J gene is TRBJ2-3, the V gene TRBV5-1; 16 bases agree with TRBD2. This CDR3 is 18 amino acids long. CDR1 is SGHRS and CDR2 is YFSETQ in the germline V gene. V shed 4 bases and J 6 bases; nucleotides not matched to a gene: 11. The CDR3 loop reads CASSPGGLAGGRKDTQYF. CDR3 sequence (DNA): TGCGCCAGCAGCCCAGGGGGACTAGCGGGGGGGCGAAAGGATACGCAGTATTTT.

CDR3 nucleotide sequence: TGCGCCAGCAGCCAAGAGCAGGGGGTAGGACTGTTTTTT. It yields the protein CASSQEQGVGLFF. J is TRBJ1-4 and V is TRBV4-3; 7 nucleotides line up with TRBD1. Trimming cost V 0 bases and J 13 bases; bases outside gene matches: 5. Germline CDR1 LGHNA, CDR2 YSLEER. The CDR3 runs to 13 residues.

The gene calls are TRBV27 and TRBJ2-1, with D maybe TRBD2 (6 bases). The CDR3 sequence is 16 residues long. The V gene's germline CDR1 is MNHEY and CDR2 SMNVEV (reference sequence). V lost 10 bases to trimming and J lost 0 bases, with 19 bases between them. As DNA, the CDR3 is TGTGCCATCTTCTGTCTTCGGGGGAGCTCCTACAATGAGCAGTTCTTC. As protein: CAIFCLRGSSYNEQFF.

The chain couples TRBV6-5 to TRBJ1-5, with D unclear. V was shortened by 2 bases and J by 0 bases, with 5 bases between the two germline ends. This CDR3 contains 14 residues. The germline V gene encodes CDR1 MNHEY and CDR2 SVGAGI. The CDR3 is CASSYADSNQPQHF. The CDR3 coding sequence is TGTGCCAGCAGTTACGCAGATAGCAATCAGCCCCAGCATTTT.

The rearrangement joins TRBV19 to TRBJ1-3, with D perhaps TRBD1 (6 bases). CDR1 and CDR2 (germline): LNHDA, SQIVND (reference sequence). The CDR3 sequence is 14 residues long. Between the trimmed V and J ends, which lost 8 bases and 0 bases, there was a span of 11 bases. The CDR3, as DNA: TGTGCCAGTCGTACAGGGAACTCTGGAAACACCATATATTTT. Its translation: CASRTGNSGNTIYF. The whole variable domain, remainder taken from reference TRBV19 and TRBJ1-3, is DGGITQSPKYLFRKEGQNVTLSCEQNLNHDAMYWYRQDPGQGLRLIYYSQIVNDFQKGDIAEGYSVSREKKESFPLTVTSAQKNPTAFYLCASRTGNSGNTIYFGEGSWLTVV.

V is TRBV10-1 and J is TRBJ1-1; unclear D gene. In germline, CDR1 is WNHNN, CDR2 SYGVQD (reference sequence). The CDR3 is made up of 10 amino acids. Deletions cut 9 bases from V and 9 bases from J, with 11 bases between. CDR3 in amino acids: CARGRDKAFF. The CDR3 nucleotides read TGCGCCAGAGGGAGGGATAAAGCTTTCTTT.

The rearrangement uses TRBV14 and TRBJ2-7; TRBD1 is a possible D gene (5 bases). Germline-derived CDR1 and CDR2 are SGHDN and FVKESK. The length of the CDR3 is 14 residues. Trimming stripped 6 bases from V and 6 bases from J, with 18 bases between. The CDR3 DNA sequence: TGTGCCAGCAGTCGAGTCCAGGGTCATTCCGAGCAGTACTTC. The encoded protein is CASSRVQGHSEQYF.

The rearrangement uses TRBV29-1 and TRBJ2-5, with 7 bases lining up with TRBD1. The CDR3 spans 14 residues. V was pared by 6 bases and J by 5 bases, with 12 bases of the junction left unmatched. The germline V gene encodes CDR1 SQVTM and CDR2 ANQGSEA. CDR3 residues: CSVTDRVRRETQYF. CDR3 nucleotide sequence: TGCAGCGTCACAGACAGGGTGAGGAGGGAGACCCAGTACTTC. Based on the CDR3 plus reference TRBV29-1 and TRBJ2-5, the full variable domain is SAVISQKPSRDICQRGTSLTIQCQVDSQVTMMFWYRQQPGQSLTLIATANQGSEATYESGFVIDKFPISRPNLTFSTLTVSNMSPEDSSIYLCSVTDRVRRETQYFGPGTRLLVL.

V is TRBV2 and J is TRBJ1-3, with D unclear. Looked up from germline, CDR1 is SNHLY and CDR2 is FYNNEI. The CDR3 spans 15 residues. V lost 2 bases to trimming and J lost 0 bases, with 8 bases between them. The CDR3 loop reads CASSENSYSGNTIYF. The CDR3 region has the DNA TGTGCCAGCAGTGAAAATTCGTACTCTGGAAACACCATATATTTT.

About this clone: In the same sample, other DNA sequences code for this CDR3. V is TRBV7-9 and J is TRBJ1-5; TRBD1 agrees at 9 bases. CDR3 length: 13 amino acids. Germline V gene lookup returns CDR1 SEHNR and CDR2 FQNEAQ (reference sequence). The ends lost 5 bases at V and 7 bases at J; junction bases unmatched: 3. The DNA for the CDR3 is TGTGCCAGCAGCCCGGGACAGGGCCAGCCCCAGCATTTT. Its protein is CASSPGQGQPQHF.

The rearrangement joins TRBV19 to TRBJ2-7; no firm D call. The CDR3 covers 15 residues. The V gene's germline CDR1 is LNHDA and CDR2 SQIVND (reference sequence). Trimming took 2 bases from V and 2 from J, leaving 13 bases between them. CDR3 amino acids: CASSISPPGPYEQYF. CDR3 nucleotides: TGTGCCAGTAGTATATCCCCGCCAGGCCCCTACGAGCAGTACTTC.

This chain uses TRBV9 with TRBJ2-3, with a weak D call TRBD2 (6 bases). Germline CDR1 is SGDLS and CDR2 is YYNGEE. The CDR3 sequence is 15 residues long. V shed 0 bases and J shed 0 bases, with 8 bases lying between them. DNA of the CDR3: TGTGCCAGCAGCGTAGCTGGGACTAGCACAGATACGCAGTATTTT. It translates to CASSVAGTSTDTQYF.

V gene TRBV5-1 combines with J gene TRBJ1-2; D not resolved. V dropped 5 bases and J dropped 6 bases, with 14 bases sitting between them. Per the germline V gene, CDR1 is SGHRS and CDR2 is YFSETQ. The CDR3 is made up of 13 amino acids. The CDR3 is CASRRDIDDGYTF. The CDR3 DNA is TGCGCCAGCAGGCGTGACATAGATGATGGCTACACCTTC.

The chain employs TRBV29-1 and TRBJ2-2; 8 bases are a match to TRBD1. V shed 7 bases and J 1 base; nucleotides not matched to a gene: 2. CDR3 length: 13 amino acids. Germline V gene lookup returns CDR1 SQVTM and CDR2 ANQGSEA. The CDR3 nucleotides are TGCAGCGAGGGACAGGTGAACACCGGGGAGCTGTTTTTT. Translated, it gives CSEGQVNTGELFF.

The chain uses TRBV7-6 and TRBJ2-3; TRBD2 might be the D (5 bases). CDR3 length: 15 residues. Per the germline V gene, CDR1 is SGHVS and CDR2 is FNYEAQ. V shed 4 bases and J shed 3 bases, with 14 bases lying between them. CDR3 residues: CASSSPSGLTDTQYF. The CDR3 nucleotides read TGTGCCAGCAGCTCCCCGAGCGGACTGACAGATACGCAGTATTTT. The complete variable domain, with remaining parts taken from reference TRBV7-6 and TRBJ2-3, reads GAGVSQSPRYKVTKRGQDVALRCDPISGHVSLYWYRQALGQGPEFLTYFNYEAQQDKSGLPNDRFSAERPEGSISTLTIQRTEQRDSAMYRCASSSPSGLTDTQYFGPGTRLTVL.

The J gene is TRBJ1-1, the V gene TRBV6-4, with 8 bases that match TRBD1. The junction had 6 bases not matched to a gene; V was cut back by 6 bases and J by 3 bases. The CDR3 contains 14 residues. In germline, CDR1 is MRHNA, CDR2 SNTAGT. The DNA for the CDR3 is TGTGCCAGCAGCCGGACAGGGAGGGACACTGAAGCTTTCTTT. It codes for CASSRTGRDTEAFF.

This sequence joins TRBV9 and TRBJ2-2, with 7 bases fitting TRBD1. This CDR3 contains 17 residues. V lost 0 bases to trimming and J lost 1 base; unmatched junction nucleotides: 6. Germline V CDR1 and CDR2: SGDLS, YYNGEE. The CDR3 here is CASSVVARQGNTGELFF. The CDR3 DNA sequence: TGTGCCAGCAGCGTAGTGGCCCGACAGGGGAACACCGGGGAGCTGTTTTTT.

This chain connects TRBV6-5 to TRBJ2-5, with D perhaps matching TRBD2 (7 bases). Trimming left V 0 bases short and J 5 bases short, with 10 bases between. The CDR3 is made up of 14 amino acids. Germline-derived CDR1 and CDR2 are MNHEY and SVGAGI. The CDR3 region is CASSYSGGHETQYF. CDR3 DNA sequence: TGTGCCAGCAGTTACTCGGGGGGGCATGAGACCCAGTACTTC.

The chain couples TRBV29-1 to TRBJ2-7, with D uncertain. The CDR3 spans 13 residues. Trimming cost V 1 base and J 4 bases, with 11 bases left between them. Per germline, CDR1 SQVTM and CDR2 ANQGSEA. The CDR3 protein is CSVEGPAGYEQYF. The CDR3 bases are TGCAGCGTTGAAGGTCCCGCAGGTTACGAGCAGTACTTC.

The chain is built from TRBV4-3 and TRBJ1-4, with D possibly matching TRBD1 (6 bases). The ends were cut back, 0 bases at V and 9 bases at J, with 8 bases in the middle. Germline-derived CDR1 and CDR2 are LGHNA and YSLEER. CDR3 length: 13 residues. This CDR3 is CASSQEQGQKLFF. CDR3 DNA sequence: TGCGCCAGCAGCCAAGAACAGGGCCAAAAACTGTTTTTT.

The sample holds a few counts of this clone. The gene calls are TRBV5-6 and TRBJ1-1; TRBD1 might be the D (5 bases). The germline V gene has CDR1 SGHDT and CDR2 YYEEEE. CDR3 size: 14 residues. The germline V and J ends were trimmed by 4 bases and 6 bases, with 16 bases remaining between them. The CDR3 loop reads CASSPGHQGAEAFF. The CDR3 nucleotides are TGTGCCAGCAGCCCCGGACATCAAGGGGCTGAAGCTTTCTTT.